One T cell receptor (beta chain) is described in this entry. The data derive from a study of T cell changes during pregnancy in multiple sclerosis. TCRdb's copy holds only in-frame clones and misses some; the assay was immunoSEQ multiplex PCR. The data hold some 70,000 clones, with roughly 92% observed a single time. This sample comprised peripheral blood, obtained after pregnancy. This TCR derives from a female donor in good health, enrolled as a control in a pregnancy study.

The CDR3 reads CASSETGEKAFF. The CDR3 nucleotides are TGTGCCAGCAGTGAGACAGGGGAAAAAGCTTTCTTT. This chain joins TRBV2 and TRBJ1-1; 8 bases fit TRBD1. Looked up from germline, CDR1 is SNHLY and CDR2 is FYNNEI. The CDR3 length is 12 residues. Trimming removed 3 bases from V and 9 bases from J; junction bases left unmatched: 3.